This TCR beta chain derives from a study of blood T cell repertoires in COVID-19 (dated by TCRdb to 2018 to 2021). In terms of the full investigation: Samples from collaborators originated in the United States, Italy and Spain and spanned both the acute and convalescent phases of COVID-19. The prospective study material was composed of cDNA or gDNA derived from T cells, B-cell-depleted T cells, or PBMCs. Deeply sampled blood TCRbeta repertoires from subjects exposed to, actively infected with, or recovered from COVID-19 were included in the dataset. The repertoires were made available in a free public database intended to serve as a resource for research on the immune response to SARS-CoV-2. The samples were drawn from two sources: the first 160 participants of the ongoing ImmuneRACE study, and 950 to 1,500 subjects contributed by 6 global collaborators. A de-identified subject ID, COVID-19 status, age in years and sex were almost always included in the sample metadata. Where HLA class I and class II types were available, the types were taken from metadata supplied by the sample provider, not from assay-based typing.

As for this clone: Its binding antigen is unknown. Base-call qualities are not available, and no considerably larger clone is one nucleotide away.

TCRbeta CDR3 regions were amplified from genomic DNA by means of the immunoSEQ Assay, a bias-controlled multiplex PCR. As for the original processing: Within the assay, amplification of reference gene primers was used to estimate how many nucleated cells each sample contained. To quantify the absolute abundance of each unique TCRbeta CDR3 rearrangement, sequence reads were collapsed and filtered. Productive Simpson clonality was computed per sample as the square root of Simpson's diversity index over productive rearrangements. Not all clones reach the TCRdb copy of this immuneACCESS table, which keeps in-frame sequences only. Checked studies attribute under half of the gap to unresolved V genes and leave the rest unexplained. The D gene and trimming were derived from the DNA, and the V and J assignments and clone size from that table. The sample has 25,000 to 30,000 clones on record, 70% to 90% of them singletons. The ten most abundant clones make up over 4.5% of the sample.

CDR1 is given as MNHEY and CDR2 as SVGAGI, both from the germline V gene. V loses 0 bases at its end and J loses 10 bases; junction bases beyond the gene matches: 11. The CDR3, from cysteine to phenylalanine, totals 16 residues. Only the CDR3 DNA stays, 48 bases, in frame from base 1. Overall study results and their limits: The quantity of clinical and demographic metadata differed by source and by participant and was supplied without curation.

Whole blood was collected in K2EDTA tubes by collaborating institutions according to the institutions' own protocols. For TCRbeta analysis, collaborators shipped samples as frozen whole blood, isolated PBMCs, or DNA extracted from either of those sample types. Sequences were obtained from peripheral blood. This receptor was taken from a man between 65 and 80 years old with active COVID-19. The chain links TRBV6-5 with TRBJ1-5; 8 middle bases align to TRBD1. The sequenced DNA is TGTGCCAGCAGTTACTCGGGGCAGGGGGCGAGATATCCCCAGCATTTT. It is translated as CASSYSGQGARYPQHF.